This TCR beta chain appears in the sequencing data of a study of blood T cell repertoires in COVID-19 (dated by TCRdb to about 2020). For the study in its entirety: Samples covering the acute and convalescent phases of COVID-19 were provided by collaborators in the United States, Italy and Spain. The prospective study material was composed of cDNA or gDNA derived from T cells, B-cell-depleted T cells, or PBMCs. The dataset comprised deeply sampled blood TCRbeta repertoires from subjects exposed to, actively infected with, or recovered from COVID-19. A freely available public database, intended as a resource for researchers studying the immune response to SARS-CoV-2, is where the repertoires were released. Samples were obtained from the ongoing ImmuneRACE study (first 160 participants) and from over a thousand subjects provided by 6 global collaborators. Sample metadata almost always included a de-identified subject ID, COVID-19 status, age in years and sex. HLA class I and class II types, where available, came from metadata supplied by the sample provider rather than from assay-based typing.

Collaborating institutions collected whole blood in K2EDTA tubes following their own protocols. Collaborator samples were shipped for TCRbeta analysis as frozen whole blood, isolated PBMCs, or DNA extracted from either sample type. TCRbeta CDR3 regions were amplified from genomic DNA using the immunoSEQ Assay, a bias-controlled multiplex PCR. Per the source publication's procedure: Within the assay, amplification of reference gene primers was used to estimate how many nucleated cells each sample contained. Sequence reads were collapsed and filtered to measure the absolute abundance of every unique TCRbeta CDR3 rearrangement. Productive Simpson clonality was computed per sample as the square root of Simpson's diversity index over productive rearrangements. TCRdb retrieved this table from immuneACCESS and kept in-frame rearrangements only. Not all clones are present; in checked studies, unresolved V genes account for under half, and no reason is known for the remainder. That table is the source of V, J and clone size, and D and trimming were worked out from the DNA. This sample lists 100,000 to 130,000 clones; roughly 85% were detected once. The ten largest clones represent 2.4% of the sample.

Deletion took 6 bases off V and 1 base off J, with a span of 12 bases between the germline ends. According to the germline V gene, CDR1 reads SGHTA and CDR2 reads FQGTGA. The CDR3 has 14 amino acids, counting the end cysteine and phenylalanine. Only the CDR3 portion is preserved as DNA: 42 bases, with reading frame beginning at the first base. Paper-wide results and their limitations: How much clinical and demographic metadata was included differed by source and by participant, and the metadata was provided uncurated.

This clone was seen only once. The clone's antigen remains unknown. Base qualities are not recorded, but no much larger clone differs from it by a single base. This clonotype originated in a human donor in a cohort sampled during active COVID-19. The sample comprised peripheral blood. The chain was built from TRBV7-3 and TRBJ1-1; the D segment cannot be called with confidence. The DNA reads as follows: TGTGCCAGCAGATTTACATATGGGAACACTGAAGCTTTCTTT. This translates into CASRFTYGNTEAFF. Supplemented by the reference TRBV7-3 and TRBJ1-1 proteins around the CDR3, the complete variable domain is GAGVSQTPSNKVTEKGKYVELRCDPISGHTALYWYRQSLGQGPEFLIYFQGTGAADDSGLPNDRFFAVRPEGSVSTLKIQRTERGDSAVYLCASRFTYGNTEAFFGQGTRLTVV.